The 22 T cell receptor beta chains below all came from one sample that was sequenced in a study of early T cells in non-severe SARS-CoV-2 infection. MiXCR, run by TCRdb on the 5' RACE reads, gives a single entry per CDR3 protein. Among roughly 45,000 distinct CDR3 sequences listed, approximately 10% were seen once. The specimen was whole blood. These receptors were obtained from an adult who was a healthcare worker with PCR-confirmed SARS-CoV-2 infection or an uninfected control (not recorded which).

This clonotype was observed a few times. The rearrangement uses TRBV14 and TRBJ1-2; possibly TRBD1 for D (5 bases). The CDR3 is 13 amino acids. Germline V gene lookup returns CDR1 SGHDN and CDR2 FVKESK. V lost 9 bases and J 3 bases, leaving 14 bases between the germline ends. DNA for the CDR3: TGTGCCAGTAGCAGAACGACAGACTATGGCTACACCTTC. It translates to CASSRTTDYGYTF.

This sequence joins TRBV28 and TRBJ2-7; 13 positions match TRBD2. The germline CDR1 and CDR2 sequences are MDHEN and SYDVKM. The trim removed 10 bases at V and 10 bases at J, leaving 16 bases unmatched. CDR3 length equals 15 residues. CDR3: CATLKGGTSGNHQYF. DNA for the CDR3: TGTGCCACCTTGAAAGGAGGGACTAGCGGGAACCATCAGTACTTC.

This chain links TRBV14 with TRBJ2-7; TRBD2 matches at 10 bases. Germline V CDR1 and CDR2: SGHDN, FVKESK. The trim removed 0 bases at V and 11 bases at J, leaving 7 bases unmatched. CDR3 length: 14 residues. This chain's CDR3 is CASSQDFTSGTEYF. The CDR3 DNA sequence: TGTGCCAGCAGCCAAGACTTTACTAGCGGGACGGAGTACTTC.

This sequence joins TRBV29-1 and TRBJ2-1; 12 bases align to TRBD1. V was pared by 7 bases and J by 9 bases, with 7 bases of the junction left unmatched. This CDR3 comprises 13 residues. CDR1 is SQVTM and CDR2 is ANQGSEA in the germline V gene. For the CDR3, the DNA is TGCAGCGGGGGACAGGGGGCGTTATCTGAGCAGTTCTTC. Amino acids: CSGGQGALSEQFF.

The chain uses TRBV28 and TRBJ1-5, with D tentatively TRBD1 (5 bases). V was cut by 3 bases and J by 0 bases, with 9 bases left in between. CDR1 MDHEN and CDR2 SYDVKM come from the germline V gene. The CDR3 sequence is 15 residues long. The CDR3 coding sequence is TGTGCCAGCAGTTTTGTAGGGGATAGCAATCAGCCCCAGCATTTT. This translates into CASSFVGDSNQPQHF.

This clonotype was recorded many times. The chain uses TRBV7-8 and TRBJ2-5; 7 nucleotides line up with TRBD2. V lost 6 bases and J lost 7; bases outside the gene matches: 14. The length of the CDR3 is 15 residues. Germline CDR1 reads SGHVS; CDR2 reads FQNEAQ. CDR3 DNA: TGTGCCAGCAGTCTAAGCGGGACTGCCGCGGGGACCCAGTACTTC. It translates to CASSLSGTAAGTQYF. Using reference TRBV7-8 and TRBJ2-5 for the parts outside the CDR3, the full variable domain is GAGVSQSPRYKVAKRGQDVALRCDPISGHVSLFWYQQALGQGPEFLTYFQNEAQLDKSGLPSDRFFAERPEGSVSTLKIQRTQQEDSAVYLCASSLSGTAAGTQYFGPGTRLLVL.

This clonotype has ten or more counts. The gene calls are TRBV2 and TRBJ1-2; D might be TRBD1 (5 bases). This CDR3 is 14 amino acids long. Germline V CDR1 and CDR2: SNHLY, FYNNEI. V gave up 3 bases and J gave up 4 bases, with 12 bases separating them. In DNA form, the CDR3 reads TGTGCCAGCAGTGACACAGGCGCCATCTATGGCTACACCTTC. Translating it yields CASSDTGAIYGYTF.

In its sample, this clonotype was seen many times. V usage is TRBV6-2 or TRBV6-3 and J usage is TRBJ1-2; D is undetermined. V was clipped by 7 bases and J by 2 bases, with 8 bases between them. This CDR3 is 12 amino acids long. CDR1 MNHEY and CDR2 SVGEGT come from the germline V gene. The CDR3 DNA follows: TGTGCCAGCAATTATGGAAACTATGGCTACACCTTC. It yields the protein CASNYGNYGYTF.

The chain joins TRBV27 to TRBJ1-1; 8 bases map to TRBD1. V dropped 5 bases and J dropped 4; count of bases not matched to a gene: 6. Germline-derived CDR1 and CDR2 are MNHEY and SMNVEV (reference sequence). This CDR3 region has 14 residues. In nucleotides, the CDR3 is TGTGCCAGCAGTCCATGGACAGGGAGCACTGAAGCTTTCTTT. Amino acid sequence: CASSPWTGSTEAFF.

There are many counts of this clonotype. V and J are TRBV7-9 and TRBJ2-3, with 7 positions matching TRBD2. Trimming cost V 1 base and J 4 bases; bases outside gene matches: 23. Germline V gene lookup returns CDR1 SEHNR and CDR2 FQNEAQ (reference sequence). This CDR3 is built from 21 residues. CDR3 region: CASSLERKFRGDSQKADTQYF. CDR3 nucleotide sequence: TGTGCCAGCAGCTTAGAAAGAAAATTTCGGGGGGACTCCCAGAAGGCAGATACGCAGTATTTT. Complete variable domain (other parts from reference TRBV7-9 and TRBJ2-3): DTGVSQNPRHKITKRGQNVTFRCDPISEHNRLYWYRQTLGQGPEFLTYFQNEAQLEKSRLLSDRFSAERPKGSFSTLEIQRTEQGDSAMYLCASSLERKFRGDSQKADTQYFGPGTRLTVL.

This clonotype was observed a few times. This sequence joins TRBV30 and TRBJ2-1, with a weak D call TRBD1 (6 bases). This CDR3 is 12 amino acids long. CDR1 GTSNPN and CDR2 SVGIG come from the germline V gene (reference sequence). Trimming took off 3 bases at V and 8 bases at J, with 11 bases between the two ends. This CDR3 is CAWSRGGDEQFF. DNA for the CDR3: TGTGCCTGGAGCAGAGGGGGTGATGAGCAGTTCTTC.

J is TRBJ2-7 and V is TRBV6-5; TRBD1 matches at 8 bases. CDR1 is MNHEY, CDR2 SVGAGI, per germline. This CDR3 region has 14 residues. Germline trimming cut 6 bases from V and 6 bases from J; bases unmatched to any gene: 10. The CDR3 is CASRTGQGTIEQYF. Here the CDR3 DNA reads TGTGCCAGCAGGACAGGACAGGGAACGATCGAGCAGTACTTC.

The V gene is TRBV7-2, the J gene TRBJ2-2; possible D gene TRBD1, 5 bases. The V end was cut by 5 bases, the J end by 3 bases, with 16 bases between. The germline V gene encodes CDR1 SGHTA and CDR2 FQGNSA. This CDR3 region has 16 residues. The chain's CDR3 is CASSPWVDKDTGELFF. As DNA, the CDR3 is TGTGCCAGCAGCCCATGGGTGGACAAGGACACCGGGGAGCTGTTTTTT.

This clonotype was counted many times. The genes are TRBV20-1 and TRBJ1-1; D is ambiguous. CDR1 and CDR2 (germline): DFQATT, SNEGSKA (reference sequence). Trimming took 6 bases from V and 2 from J, leaving 13 bases between them. This CDR3 is 13 amino acids long. CDR3 loop: CSANDGGNTEAFF. CDR3 nucleotide sequence: TGCAGTGCCAATGACGGAGGTAACACTGAAGCTTTCTTT.

This chain links TRBV6-5 with TRBJ2-1; unclear D gene. The germline CDR1 and CDR2 sequences are MNHEY and SVGAGI. Trimming stripped 5 bases from V and 5 bases from J, with 19 bases between. The CDR3 extends over 16 amino acids. This chain's CDR3 is CASSRPLVSGHNEQFF. The CDR3 DNA reads as TGTGCCAGCAGTCGCCCTCTAGTCAGTGGGCACAATGAGCAGTTCTTC.

As concerns this clonotype: This could be a read error, since a much larger clone is one nucleotide away. V usage is TRBV11-1 and J usage is TRBJ2-1; TRBD1 matches 9 bases. In germline, CDR1 is SGHAT, CDR2 FQDESV (reference sequence). The CDR3 contains 16 residues. The V gene end was trimmed by 8 bases and the J gene end by 4 bases; junction bases not matched to a gene: 12. The CDR3 nucleotides are TGTGCCAGCGGCCCACGATGGACAGGGGCTTACAATGAGCAGTTCTTC. This codes for CASGPRWTGAYNEQFF.

In its sample, this clonotype was seen many times. CDR3 nucleotides: TGTGCCAGCAGTTACTTAGGACTAGCGGGGGCAAGCTCCTACAATGAGCAGTTCTTC. It translates to CASSYLGLAGASSYNEQFF. The V call is TRBV6-2 or TRBV6-3, the J call TRBJ2-1; 13 nucleotides align to TRBD2. The CDR3 runs to 19 residues. Looked up from germline, CDR1 is MNHEY and CDR2 is SVGEGT. The junction had 6 bases not matched to a gene; V was cut back by 1 base and J by 0 bases.

The genes are TRBV7-6 and TRBJ1-3; D is undetermined. The V gene's germline CDR1 is SGHVS and CDR2 FNYEAQ. The CDR3 length is 13 residues. The V end was cut by 0 bases, the J end by 6 bases, with 6 bases between. The CDR3 DNA reads as TGTGCCAGCAGCTTAGCCACGTCAAACACCATATATTTT. Protein product: CASSLATSNTIYF.

This clonotype showed up many times. The conserved phenylalanine or tryptophan normally closing the CDR3 is absent here, so this likely arose from a read error. The rearrangement uses TRBV19 and TRBJ2-5; tentatively, D is TRBD2 (6 bases). Germline V lookup: CDR1 LNHDA, CDR2 SQIVND (reference sequence). There are 15 residues in the CDR3. The CDR3 DNA reads TGTGCTCTCAGGCGGGGCGGGGCGTACCAAGAGACCCAGTACTCC. Amino acid sequence: CALRRGGAYQETQYS.

This clonotype was observed a handful of times. The CDR3 protein is CASSQDSPSSGRYEQYF. CDR3 DNA sequence: TGCGCCAGCAGCCAAGATTCCCCGTCTAGCGGGAGGTACGAGCAGTACTTC. V and J are TRBV4-3 and TRBJ2-7, with 11 bases that match TRBD2. J lost 4 bases, V lost 0 bases, and 8 bases had no gene match. The CDR3 has 17 residues. Looked up from germline, CDR1 is LGHNA and CDR2 is YSLEER.

This clonotype was seen repeatedly, ten times or more. The chain carries TRBV29-1 and TRBJ2-2; no definite D call. V lost 6 bases, J lost 1 base, and 9 bases lay in between. The CDR3 consists of 13 residues. CDR1 and CDR2 (germline): SQVTM, ANQGSEA. CDR3 region: CSVTEMNTGELFF. CDR3 sequence (DNA): TGCAGCGTAACGGAAATGAACACCGGGGAGCTGTTTTTT.

This clonotype was detected many times. The chain couples TRBV29-1 to TRBJ1-2, with D hard to call. The CDR3 runs 12 residues. The ends were cut back, 3 bases at V and 2 bases at J, with 7 bases in the middle. Germline loops: CDR1 SQVTM, CDR2 ANQGSEA. Written as DNA, the CDR3 is TGCAGCGTTGACGCCGGAAACTATGGCTACACCTTC. Amino acid sequence: CSVDAGNYGYTF.